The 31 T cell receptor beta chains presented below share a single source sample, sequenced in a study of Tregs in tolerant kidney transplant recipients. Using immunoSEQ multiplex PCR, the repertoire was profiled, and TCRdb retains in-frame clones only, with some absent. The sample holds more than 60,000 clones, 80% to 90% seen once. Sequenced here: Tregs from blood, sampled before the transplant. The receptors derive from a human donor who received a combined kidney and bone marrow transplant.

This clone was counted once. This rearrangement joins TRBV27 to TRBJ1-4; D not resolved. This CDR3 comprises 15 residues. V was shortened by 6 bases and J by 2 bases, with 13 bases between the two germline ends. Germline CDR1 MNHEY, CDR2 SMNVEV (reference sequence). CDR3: CASRMYLGTNEKLFF. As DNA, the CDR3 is TGTGCCAGCAGAATGTACCTGGGGACTAATGAAAAACTGTTTTTT.

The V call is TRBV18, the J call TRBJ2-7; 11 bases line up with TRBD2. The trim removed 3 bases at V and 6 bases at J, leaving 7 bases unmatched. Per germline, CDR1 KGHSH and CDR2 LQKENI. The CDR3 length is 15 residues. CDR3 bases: TGTGCCAGCTCACCCCGTAGCGGGAGGGATTCCGAGCAGTACTTC. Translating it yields CASSPRSGRDSEQYF.

The CDR3 sequence is CASSFAQYYGYTF. CDR3 DNA sequence: TGTGCCAGCAGCTTCGCGCAGTACTATGGCTACACCTTC. The rearrangement uses TRBV7-9 and TRBJ1-2; D is undetermined. The CDR3 runs to 13 residues. V was shortened by 3 bases and J by 3 bases, with 8 bases between the two germline ends. The germline V gene has CDR1 SEHNR and CDR2 FQNEAQ (reference sequence). The whole variable domain, remainder taken from reference TRBV7-9 and TRBJ1-2, is DTGVSQNPRHKITKRGQNVTFRCDPISEHNRLYWYRQTLGQGPEFLTYFQNEAQLEKSRLLSDRFSAERPKGSFSTLEIQRTEQGDSAMYLCASSFAQYYGYTFGSGTRLTVV.

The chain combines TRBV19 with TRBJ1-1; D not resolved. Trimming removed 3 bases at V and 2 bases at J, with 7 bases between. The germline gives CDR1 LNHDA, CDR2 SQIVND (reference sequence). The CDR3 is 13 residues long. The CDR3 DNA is TGTGCCAGTAGTATTCCCGGAAACACTGAAGCTTTCTTT. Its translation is CASSIPGNTEAFF.

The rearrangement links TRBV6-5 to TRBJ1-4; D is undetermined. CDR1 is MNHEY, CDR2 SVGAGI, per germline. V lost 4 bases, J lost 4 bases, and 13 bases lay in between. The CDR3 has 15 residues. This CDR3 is CASSSALALNEKLFF. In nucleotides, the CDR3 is TGTGCCAGCAGTTCAGCGCTAGCCCTTAATGAAAAACTGTTTTTT.

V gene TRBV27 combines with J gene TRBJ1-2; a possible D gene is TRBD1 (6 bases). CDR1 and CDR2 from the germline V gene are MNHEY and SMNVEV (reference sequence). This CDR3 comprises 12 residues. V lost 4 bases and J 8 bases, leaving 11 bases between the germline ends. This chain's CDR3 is CASSSRQGGYTF. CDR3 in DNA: TGTGCCAGCAGTTCTCGCCAGGGGGGCTACACCTTC.

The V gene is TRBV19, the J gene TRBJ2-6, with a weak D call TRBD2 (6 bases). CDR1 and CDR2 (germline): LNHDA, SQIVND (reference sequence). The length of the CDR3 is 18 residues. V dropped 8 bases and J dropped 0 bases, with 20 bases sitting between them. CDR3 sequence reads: CASQPSPSEISGANVLTF. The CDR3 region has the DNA TGTGCCAGTCAACCAAGTCCTAGCGAAATCTCTGGGGCCAACGTCCTGACTTTC.

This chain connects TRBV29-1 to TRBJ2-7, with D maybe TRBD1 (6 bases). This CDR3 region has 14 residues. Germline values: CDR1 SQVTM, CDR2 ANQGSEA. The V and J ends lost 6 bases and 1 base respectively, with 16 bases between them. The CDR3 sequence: CSVVHGTSSYEQYF. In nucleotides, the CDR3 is TGCAGCGTCGTTCACGGGACAAGTTCCTACGAGCAGTACTTC.

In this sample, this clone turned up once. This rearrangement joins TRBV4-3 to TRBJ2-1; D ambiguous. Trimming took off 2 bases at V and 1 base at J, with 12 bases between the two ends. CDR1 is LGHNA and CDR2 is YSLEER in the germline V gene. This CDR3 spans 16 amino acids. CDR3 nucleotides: TGCGCCAGCAGCCAATGGACCATAATTTCCTACAATGAGCAGTTCTTC. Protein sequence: CASSQWTIISYNEQFF.

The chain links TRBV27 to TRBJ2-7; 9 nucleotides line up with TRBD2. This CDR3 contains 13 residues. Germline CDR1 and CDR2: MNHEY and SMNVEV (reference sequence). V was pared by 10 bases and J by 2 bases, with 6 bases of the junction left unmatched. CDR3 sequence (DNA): TGTGCCACCGCACTAGCGGGCACCTACGAGCAGTACTTC. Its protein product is CATALAGTYEQYF.

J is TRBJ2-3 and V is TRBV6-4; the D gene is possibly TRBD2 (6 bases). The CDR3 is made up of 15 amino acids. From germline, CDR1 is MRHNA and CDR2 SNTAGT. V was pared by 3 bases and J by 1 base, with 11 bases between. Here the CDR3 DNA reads TGTGCCAGCAGTGATCGGTGGGGGGGCACAGATACGCAGTATTTT. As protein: CASSDRWGGTDTQYF.

The CDR3 DNA sequence: TGTGCCAGCAGCTTAGTTGGTCGCGGCAGGGGGCTGCTCACCTTC. Translating gives CASSLVGRGRGLLTF. V is TRBV11-2 and J is TRBJ1-2; 8 nucleotides line up with TRBD1. The CDR3 spans 15 residues. V was clipped by 1 base and J by 13 bases; unmatched bases: 14. CDR1 and CDR2 (germline): SGHAT, FQNNGV. The full variable domain, with the rest looked up from reference TRBV11-2 and TRBJ1-2, is EAGVAQSPRYKIIEKRQSVAFWCNPISGHATLYWYQQILGQGPKLLIQFQNNGVVDDSQLPKDRFSAERLKGVDSTLKIQPAKLEDSAVYLCASSLVGRGRGLLTFGSGTRLTVV.

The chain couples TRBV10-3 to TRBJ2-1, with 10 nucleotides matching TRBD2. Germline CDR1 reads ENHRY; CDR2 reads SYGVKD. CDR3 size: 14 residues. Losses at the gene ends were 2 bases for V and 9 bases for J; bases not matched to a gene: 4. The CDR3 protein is CAISEPLAGAEQFF. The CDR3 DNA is TGTGCCATCAGTGAGCCCCTAGCGGGGGCTGAGCAGTTCTTC.

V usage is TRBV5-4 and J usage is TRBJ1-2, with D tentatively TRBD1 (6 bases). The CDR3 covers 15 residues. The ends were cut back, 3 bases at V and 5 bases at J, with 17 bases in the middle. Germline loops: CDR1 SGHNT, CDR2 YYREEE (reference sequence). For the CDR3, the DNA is TGTGCCAGCAGCTCGGACCAGGGGCATTGGTATGGCTACACCTTC. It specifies CASSSDQGHWYGYTF.

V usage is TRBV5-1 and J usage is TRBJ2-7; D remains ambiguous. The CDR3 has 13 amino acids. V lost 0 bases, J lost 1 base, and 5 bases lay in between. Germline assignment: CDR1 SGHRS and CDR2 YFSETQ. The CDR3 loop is CASSLEGSYEQYF. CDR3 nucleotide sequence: TGCGCCAGCAGCTTGGAGGGATCCTACGAGCAGTACTTC. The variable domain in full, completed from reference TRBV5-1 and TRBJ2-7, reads KAGVTQTPRYLIKTRGQQVTLSCSPISGHRSVSWYQQTPGQGLQFLFEYFSETQRNKGNFPGRFSGRQFSNSRSEMNVSTLELGDSALYLCASSLEGSYEQYFGPGTRLTVT.

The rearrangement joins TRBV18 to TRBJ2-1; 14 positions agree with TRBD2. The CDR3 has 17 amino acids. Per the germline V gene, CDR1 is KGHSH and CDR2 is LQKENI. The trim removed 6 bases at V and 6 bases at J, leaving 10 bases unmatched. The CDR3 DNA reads TGTGCCAGCTCCCGATTGGTGGGGACTAGCGGGAGCAATGAGCAGTTCTTC. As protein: CASSRLVGTSGSNEQFF.

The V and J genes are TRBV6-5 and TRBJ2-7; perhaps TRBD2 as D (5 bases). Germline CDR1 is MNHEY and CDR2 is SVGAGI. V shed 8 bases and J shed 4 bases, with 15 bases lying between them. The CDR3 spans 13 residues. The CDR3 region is CASARTGSYEQYF. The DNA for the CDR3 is TGTGCCAGCGCCCGGACTGGGTCTTACGAGCAGTACTTC.

CDR3 sequence reads: CASSLQGNEQYF. In DNA form, the CDR3 reads TGCGCCAGCAGCTTACAGGGAAACGAGCAGTACTTC. The chain combines TRBV5-1 with TRBJ2-7; a weak D match, TRBD1 (6 bases). V lost 2 bases and J 5 bases, leaving 8 bases between the germline ends. The CDR3 sequence is 12 residues long. CDR1 SGHRS and CDR2 YFSETQ come from the germline V gene.

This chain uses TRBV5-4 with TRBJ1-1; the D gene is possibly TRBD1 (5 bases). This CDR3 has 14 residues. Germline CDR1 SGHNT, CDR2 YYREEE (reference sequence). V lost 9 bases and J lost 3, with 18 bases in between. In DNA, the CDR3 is TGTGCCACCAACGAAGGGGCGGGGGACACTGAAGCTTTCTTT. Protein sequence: CATNEGAGDTEAFF.

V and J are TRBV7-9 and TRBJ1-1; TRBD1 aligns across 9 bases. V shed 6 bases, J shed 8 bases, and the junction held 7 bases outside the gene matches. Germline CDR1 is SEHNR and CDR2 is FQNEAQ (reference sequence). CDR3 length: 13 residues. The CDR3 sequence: CASRRGQGLEAFF. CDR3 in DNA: TGTGCCAGCAGAAGGGGACAGGGCCTCGAAGCTTTCTTT. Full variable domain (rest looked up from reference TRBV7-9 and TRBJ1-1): DTGVSQNPRHKITKRGQNVTFRCDPISEHNRLYWYRQTLGQGPEFLTYFQNEAQLEKSRLLSDRFSAERPKGSFSTLEIQRTEQGDSAMYLCASRRGQGLEAFFGQGTRLTVV.

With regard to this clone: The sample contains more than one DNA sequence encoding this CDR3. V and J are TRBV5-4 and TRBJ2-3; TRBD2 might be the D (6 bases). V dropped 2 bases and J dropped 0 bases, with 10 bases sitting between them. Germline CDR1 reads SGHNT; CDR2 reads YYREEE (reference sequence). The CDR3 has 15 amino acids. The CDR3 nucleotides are TGTGCCAGCAGCTTAGGCGGGGCAAGCACAGATACGCAGTATTTT. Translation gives CASSLGGASTDTQYF. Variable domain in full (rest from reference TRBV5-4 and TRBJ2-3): ETGVTQSPTHLIKTRGQQVTLRCSSQSGHNTVSWYQQALGQGPQFIFQYYREEENGRGNFPPRFSGLQFPNYSSELNVNALELDDSALYLCASSLGGASTDTQYFGPGTRLTVL.

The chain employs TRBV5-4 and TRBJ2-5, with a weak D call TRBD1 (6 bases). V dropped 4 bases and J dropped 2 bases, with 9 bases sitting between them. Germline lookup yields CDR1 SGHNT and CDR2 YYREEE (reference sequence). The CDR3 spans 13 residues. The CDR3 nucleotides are TGTGCCAGCAGCCATGGACAGCAAGAGACCCAGTACTTC. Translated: CASSHGQQETQYF.

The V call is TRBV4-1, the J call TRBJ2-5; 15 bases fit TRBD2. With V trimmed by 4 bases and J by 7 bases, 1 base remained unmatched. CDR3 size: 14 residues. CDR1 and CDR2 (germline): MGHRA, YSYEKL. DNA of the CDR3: TGCGCCAGCAGCCCGGGACTAGCGGGAGGGACCCAGTACTTC. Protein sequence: CASSPGLAGGTQYF.

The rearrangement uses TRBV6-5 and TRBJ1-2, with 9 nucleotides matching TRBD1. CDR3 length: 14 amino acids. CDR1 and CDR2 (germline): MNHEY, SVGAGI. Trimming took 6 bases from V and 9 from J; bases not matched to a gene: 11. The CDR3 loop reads CASSPTGGSLSYTF. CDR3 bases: TGTGCCAGCAGCCCGACAGGGGGTAGTCTTAGCTACACCTTC.

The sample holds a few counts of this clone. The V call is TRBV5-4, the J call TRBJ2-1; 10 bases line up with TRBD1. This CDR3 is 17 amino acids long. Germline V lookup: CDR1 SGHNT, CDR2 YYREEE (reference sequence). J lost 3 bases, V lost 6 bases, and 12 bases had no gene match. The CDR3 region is CASTPWGGTGDYNEQFF. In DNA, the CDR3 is TGTGCCAGCACCCCATGGGGGGGGACAGGGGACTACAATGAGCAGTTCTTC.

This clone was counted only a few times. DNA of the CDR3: TGTGCCAGCAGCTTAGAGGTTTTTCAGCCCCAGCATTTT. The encoded protein is CASSLEVFQPQHF. The V and J genes are TRBV11-2 and TRBJ1-5; unclear D gene. Trimming pared 0 bases from V and 6 bases from J, leaving 6 bases between. There are 13 residues in the CDR3. The germline V gene has CDR1 SGHAT and CDR2 FQNNGV.

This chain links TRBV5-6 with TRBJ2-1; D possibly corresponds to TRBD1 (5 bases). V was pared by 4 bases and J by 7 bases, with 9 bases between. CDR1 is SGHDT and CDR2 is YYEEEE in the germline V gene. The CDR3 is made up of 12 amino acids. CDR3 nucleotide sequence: TGTGCCAGCAGCGGAAGGGGAAATGAGCAGTTCTTC. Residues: CASSGRGNEQFF.

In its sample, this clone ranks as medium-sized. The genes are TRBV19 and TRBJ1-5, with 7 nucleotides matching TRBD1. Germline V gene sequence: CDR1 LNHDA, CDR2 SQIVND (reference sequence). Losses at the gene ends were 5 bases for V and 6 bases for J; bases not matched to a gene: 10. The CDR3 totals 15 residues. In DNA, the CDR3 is TGTGCCAGTAGTTCACAGGGGCTGGAGGGTCAGCCCCAGCATTTT. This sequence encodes CASSSQGLEGQPQHF.

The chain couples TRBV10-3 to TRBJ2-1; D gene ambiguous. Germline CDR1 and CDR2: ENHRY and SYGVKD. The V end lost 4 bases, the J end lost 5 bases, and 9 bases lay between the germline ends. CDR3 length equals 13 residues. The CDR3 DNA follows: TGTGCCATCAGTGTAGACGTGGACAATGAGCAGTTCTTC. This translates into CAISVDVDNEQFF.

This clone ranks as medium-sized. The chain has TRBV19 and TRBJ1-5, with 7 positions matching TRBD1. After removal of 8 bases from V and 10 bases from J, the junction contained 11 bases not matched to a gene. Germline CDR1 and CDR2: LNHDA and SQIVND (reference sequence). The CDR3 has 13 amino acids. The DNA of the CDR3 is TGTGCCAGTGTAGGGGGCACGATCAGCCCCCAGCATTTT. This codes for CASVGGTISPQHF.

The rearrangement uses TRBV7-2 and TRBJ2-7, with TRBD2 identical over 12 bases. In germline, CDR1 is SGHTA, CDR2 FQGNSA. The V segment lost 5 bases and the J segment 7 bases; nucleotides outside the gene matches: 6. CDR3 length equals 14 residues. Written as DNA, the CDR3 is TGTGCCAGCAGCCGACTAGCGGGAGCGGGTGAGCAGTACTTC. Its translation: CASSRLAGAGEQYF.